A selection of T cell receptor beta chains follows, all from one sample in a study of T-cell memory formation after mild COVID-19. TCRdb recomputed calls from the 5' RACE reads with MiXCR, one row per CDR3 protein. Here the sample spans approximately 300,000 distinct CDR3 sequences, approximately 16% being singletons. The sample comprised PBMCs or a T cell subset sorted from them (not recorded which). These receptors originate from a man aged 18 to 35 who had mild COVID-19 (a few samples of this study predate the infection). Cell type and time point are not known. CDR3s include the opening cysteine and the closing phenylalanine or tryptophan. Fields, in order: J gene, V gene, D gene, clone size, CDR3 DNA, CDR3 protein. A D gene is named only where the DNA matches it firmly. Some rows mark clone size as missing; the rest say once, few, many or name a class of expanded clone.

TRBJ1-1 | TRBV4-3 | . | many | TGCGCCAGCAGCACCCGGACTGCGAACACTGAAGCTTTCTTT | CASSTRTANTEAFF
TRBJ2-7 | TRBV5-4 | . | . | TGTGCCAGCAGCTTCGGGCAGGACTACGAGCAGTACTTC | CASSFGQDYEQYF
TRBJ2-7 | TRBV5-6 | . | many | TGTGCCAGCAGCTTGTGGGGGGCCATCTACGAGCAGTACTTC | CASSLWGAIYEQYF
TRBJ2-3 | TRBV28 | TRBD2 | few | TGTGCCAGCAGCCGTCTAGCGGGGGGGCCGGATACGCAGTATTTT | CASSRLAGGPDTQYF
TRBJ1-2 | TRBV5-6 | . | . | TGTGCCAGCAGCTTGGCGGACGCCTATGGCTACACCTTC | CASSLADAYGYTF
TRBJ2-1 | TRBV7-8 | . | few | TGTGCCAGCAGCTTAAGGATGGCGAATGAGCAGTTCTTC | CASSLRMANEQFF
TRBJ2-2 | TRBV20-1 | TRBD1 | . | TGCAGTGCTAGAGATTGGGACAGTCTTAACACCGGGGAGCTGTTTTTT | CSARDWDSLNTGELFF
TRBJ1-4 | TRBV28 | . | . | TGTGCCAGCAGCGGAGCGGGACAACGTGAAAAACTGTTTTTT | CASSGAGQREKLFF
TRBJ2-7 | TRBV10-3 | TRBD1 | . | TGTGCCATCACCCCGACAGGGGCCGAGCAGTACTTC | CAITPTGAEQYF
TRBJ2-7 | TRBV29-1 | . | . | TGCAGCGTCCGTGGGGCGCGGGTCGAGCAGTACTTC | CSVRGARVEQYF
TRBJ1-1 | TRBV29-1 | . | few | TGCAGCGTTGCCCAAATGAACACTGAAGCTTTCTTT | CSVAQMNTEAFF